The sequence of this T cell receptor beta chain was determined in a study of T-cell memory formation after mild COVID-19. Study-wide context: There were largely donor-specific TCR clusters.

V lost 2 bases to trimming and J lost 1 base; unmatched junction nucleotides: 7. The germline V gene has CDR1 SGHAT and CDR2 FQNNGV. The CDR3 has 16 amino acids. TCRdb recomputed calls from the 5' RACE reads with MiXCR, one row per CDR3 protein. This sample has roughly 400,000 distinct CDR3 sequences, with more than 15% found just once. Sample: PBMCs or a T cell subset sorted from them (not recorded which). This rearrangement joins TRBV11-2 to TRBJ2-5; TRBD2 agrees at 7 bases. This TCR was sampled from a young man who had mild COVID-19 (a few samples of this study predate the infection). Cell type and time point are not known. The chain's CDR3 is CASSLHGGSSQETQYF. CDR3 in DNA: TGTGCCAGCAGCTTACACGGGGGGAGTTCCCAAGAGACCCAGTACTTC.